The 29 T cell receptor beta chains below all came from one sample that was sequenced in a study of blood T cell repertoires in COVID-19. Profiling relied on immunoSEQ multiplex PCR, and the TCRdb table lists in-frame clones only, not all of them. The profile shows tens of thousands of clones, under 85% of them singletons. Sequencing was performed on peripheral blood. Receptor source: a woman of 80 years or more with acute or convalescent COVID-19.

This chain links TRBV7-2 with TRBJ2-1; no definite D call. This CDR3 comprises 17 residues. Trimming shortened V by 1 base and J by 0 bases, and 13 bases separated the two germline ends. CDR1 is SGHTA, CDR2 FQGNSA, per germline. This CDR3 reads CASSLEVRGSSYNEQFF. Written as DNA, the CDR3 is TGTGCCAGCAGCTTAGAGGTCCGCGGCAGCTCCTACAATGAGCAGTTCTTC.

The chain couples TRBV2 to TRBJ2-2; 10 bases fit TRBD2. Germline assignment: CDR1 SNHLY and CDR2 FYNNEI. Germline trimming cut 7 bases from V and 1 base from J; bases unmatched to any gene: 3. This CDR3 contains 15 residues. The CDR3 spells CASTGLAVNTGELFF. The CDR3 nucleotides read TGTGCCAGCACTGGACTAGCGGTGAACACCGGGGAGCTGTTTTTT.

This clone has only one observation. The chain joins TRBV6-5 to TRBJ2-2; D possibly corresponds to TRBD1 (6 bases). Germline V gene sequence: CDR1 MNHEY, CDR2 SVGAGI. V lost 8 bases and J lost 6, with 10 bases in between. There are 12 residues in the CDR3. CDR3: CASGGHAGELFF. In DNA form, the CDR3 reads TGTGCCAGCGGGGGACACGCCGGGGAGCTGTTTTTT.

V gene TRBV10-3 combines with J gene TRBJ2-1, with D perhaps TRBD1 (5 bases). The CDR3 has 13 amino acids. Germline CDR1 reads ENHRY; CDR2 reads SYGVKD. The V end was cut by 0 bases, the J end by 6 bases, with 6 bases between. The CDR3 bases are TGTGCCATCAGTGAGTCCCAGGGCAATGAGCAGTTCTTC. Amino acid sequence: CAISESQGNEQFF.

The chain couples TRBV10-3 to TRBJ2-5; the D is unclear. In germline, CDR1 is ENHRY, CDR2 SYGVKD. V dropped 5 bases and J dropped 4 bases, with 14 bases sitting between them. The CDR3 consists of 14 residues. This CDR3 reads CAISTSGSPETQYF. CDR3 in DNA: TGTGCCATCAGTACCTCCGGGTCTCCAGAGACCCAGTACTTC.

The chain joins TRBV19 to TRBJ2-5, with 14 positions matching TRBD2. In germline, CDR1 is LNHDA, CDR2 SQIVND (reference sequence). The CDR3 has 19 amino acids. With 5 bases clipped from V and 5 bases from J, the junction kept 16 bases outside the gene matches. The CDR3 here is CASSGTGTSGRGSRETQYF. The DNA of the CDR3 is TGTGCCAGTAGTGGGACCGGGACTAGCGGGAGAGGTTCCCGGGAGACCCAGTACTTC.

This sequence joins TRBV5-1 and TRBJ1-4, with D possibly being TRBD1 (6 bases). Per germline, CDR1 SGHRS and CDR2 YFSETQ. Trimming left V 4 bases short and J 8 bases short, with 15 bases between. The CDR3 consists of 14 residues. CDR3 region: CASSLTGNEEKLFF. The DNA for the CDR3 is TGCGCCAGCAGCCTTACAGGGAACGAGGAAAAACTGTTTTTT.

The chain carries TRBV27 and TRBJ1-6; D unclear. Between the trimmed V and J ends, which lost 5 bases and 0 bases, there was a span of 8 bases. CDR1 is MNHEY, CDR2 SMNVEV, per germline (reference sequence). CDR3 length: 15 residues. This CDR3 is CASSPLSSYNSPLHF. For the CDR3, the DNA is TGTGCCAGCAGTCCGCTCAGCTCCTATAATTCACCCCTCCACTTT.

The genes are TRBV18 and TRBJ2-7, with D perhaps TRBD2 (5 bases). CDR1 is KGHSH and CDR2 is LQKENI in the germline V gene. The CDR3 is 14 amino acids. V gave up 6 bases and J gave up 2 bases, with 14 bases separating them. CDR3: CASSPGLATYEQYF. DNA of the CDR3: TGTGCCAGCTCGCCAGGACTGGCCACCTACGAGCAGTACTTC.

This chain joins TRBV14 and TRBJ1-6, with D perhaps TRBD1 (6 bases). Per germline, CDR1 SGHDN and CDR2 FVKESK. This CDR3 is 12 amino acids long. With 4 bases removed from V and 14 bases from J, the gap between germline ends came to 12 bases. The CDR3 spells CASSLDRLSLHF. CDR3 in DNA: TGTGCCAGCAGCCTCGACAGGCTATCCCTCCACTTT.

The chain uses TRBV3-1 (or the pseudogene TRBV3-2) and TRBJ2-3, with 8 bases identical to TRBD2. The CDR3 sequence is 16 residues long. Trimming removed 1 base from V and 3 bases from J; junction bases left unmatched: 6. Germline V gene data show CDR1 as LGHDT and CDR2 as YNNKEL (reference sequence). In nucleotides, the CDR3 is TGTGCCAGCAGCCAAGGGGAGCGGGAGAGGACAGATACGCAGTATTTT. As protein: CASSQGERERTDTQYF.

The rearrangement uses TRBV2 and TRBJ1-2; no definite D call. The germline CDR1 and CDR2 sequences are SNHLY and FYNNEI. This CDR3 has 12 amino acids. The V end was cut by 6 bases, the J end by 7 bases, with 12 bases between. CDR3 residues: CASSLLVGGYTF. The CDR3 coding sequence is TGTGCCAGCAGCCTGTTAGTTGGTGGCTACACCTTC.

The rearrangement joins TRBV5-6 to TRBJ1-4; tentative D call: TRBD1 (5 bases). V lost 0 bases to trimming and J lost 7 bases, with 13 bases between them. The V gene's germline CDR1 is SGHDT and CDR2 YYEEEE. The CDR3 spans 15 residues. The CDR3 loop reads CASSLGAGLSEKLFF. DNA for the CDR3: TGTGCCAGCAGCTTGGGAGCAGGGCTTAGTGAAAAACTGTTTTTT.

The rearrangement joins TRBV5-1 to TRBJ1-3; 9 bases are a match to TRBD1. Germline CDR1 is SGHRS and CDR2 is YFSETQ. The CDR3 totals 15 residues. V gave up 3 bases and J gave up 3 bases; unmatched junction bases: 4. CDR3 region: CASSSGTGLGNTIYF. The CDR3 region has the DNA TGCGCCAGCAGCTCCGGGACAGGGCTTGGAAACACCATATATTTT.

The V call is TRBV12-3 or TRBV12-4, the J call TRBJ2-2, with 7 bases lining up with TRBD2. The CDR3 extends over 12 amino acids. This CDR3 reads CGAGVWSGELFF. The CDR3 DNA is TGTGGGGCGGGAGTCTGGAGCGGGGAGCTGTTTTTT.

The chain links TRBV9 to TRBJ2-5, with 7 bases fitting TRBD2. Looked up from germline, CDR1 is SGDLS and CDR2 is YYNGEE. The CDR3 runs 14 residues. V was clipped by 3 bases and J by 5 bases; unmatched bases: 7. The CDR3 bases are TGTGCCAGCAGCGCGGGACTATCCCAGGAGACCCAGTACTTC. This codes for CASSAGLSQETQYF. The whole variable domain, remainder taken from reference TRBV9 and TRBJ2-5, is DSGVTQTPKHLITATGQRVTLRCSPRSGDLSVYWYQQSLDQGLQFLIQYYNGEERAKGNILERFSAQQFPDLHSELNLSSLELGDSALYFCASSAGLSQETQYFGPGTRLLVL.

This clone was seen a single time. The V and J genes are TRBV10-3 and TRBJ2-1; 13 nucleotides align to TRBD2. The CDR3 totals 14 residues. V trimming: 10 bases; J trimming: 6 bases; junction bases outside the gene matches: 6. CDR1 ENHRY and CDR2 SYGVKD come from the germline V gene. CDR3 nucleotide sequence: TGTGCCACCTTGGGACTAGCGGGAAGCAATGAGCAGTTCTTC. Its protein product is CATLGLAGSNEQFF.

The chain couples TRBV5-6 to TRBJ1-2, with D uncertain. The CDR3 length is 14 residues. V lost 4 bases and J 7 bases, leaving 17 bases between the germline ends. Germline CDR1 SGHDT, CDR2 YYEEEE. CDR3 nucleotide sequence: TGTGCCAGCAGCCTTGAGGGTACCCTCGGTGGCTACACCTTC. It is translated as CASSLEGTLGGYTF. Combining the CDR3 with reference TRBV5-6 and TRBJ1-2 gives the whole variable domain DAGVTQSPTHLIKTRGQQVTLRCSPKSGHDTVSWYQQALGQGPQFIFQYYEEEERQRGNFPDRFSGHQFPNYSSELNVNALLLGDSALYLCASSLEGTLGGYTFGSGTRLTVV.

The rearrangement links TRBV4-1 to TRBJ1-6; TRBD1 might be the D (6 bases). The V and J ends lost 0 bases and 10 bases respectively, with 13 bases between them. Per the germline V gene, CDR1 is MGHRA and CDR2 is YSYEKL. The CDR3 is 15 amino acids. Here the CDR3 reads CASSQEQQGGSPLHF. The CDR3 coding sequence is TGCGCCAGCAGCCAAGAACAACAGGGCGGATCACCCCTCCACTTT.

The V call is TRBV19, the J call TRBJ1-5; no definite D call. V was trimmed by 4 bases and J by 0 bases, leaving 10 bases between them. The CDR3 sequence is 15 residues long. Germline CDR1 reads LNHDA; CDR2 reads SQIVND (reference sequence). Here the CDR3 reads CASSSGLYSNQPQHF. In DNA form, the CDR3 reads TGTGCCAGTAGTAGTGGTCTATATAGCAATCAGCCCCAGCATTTT. Using reference TRBV19 and TRBJ1-5 for the parts outside the CDR3, the full variable domain is DGGITQSPKYLFRKEGQNVTLSCEQNLNHDAMYWYRQDPGQGLRLIYYSQIVNDFQKGDIAEGYSVSREKKESFPLTVTSAQKNPTAFYLCASSSGLYSNQPQHFGDGTRLSIL.

CDR3 amino acids: CASSLPLREIQFF. CDR3 DNA sequence: TGTGCCAGCAGCCTACCCCTCCGTGAAATCCAGTTCTTC. The chain has TRBV7-9 and TRBJ2-1; D unresolved. The V gene lost 5 bases and the J gene lost 13 bases, with 18 bases spanning the gap. CDR1 SEHNR and CDR2 FQNEAQ come from the germline V gene (reference sequence). The CDR3 has 13 amino acids.

The chain links TRBV6-5 to TRBJ2-3, with 12 bases identical to TRBD2. The J segment lost 6 bases and the V segment lost 7 bases, leaving 8 bases of the junction unmatched. The CDR3 contains 15 residues. Germline lookup yields CDR1 MNHEY and CDR2 SVGAGI. CDR3 sequence (DNA): TGTGCCAGCATACTAGCGGGAGGTATTGGTGATACGCAGTATTTT. This sequence encodes CASILAGGIGDTQYF.

A few counts support this clone. This chain connects TRBV4-2 to TRBJ2-1; TRBD1 agrees at 8 bases. The CDR3 sequence is 14 residues long. CDR1 and CDR2 from the germline V gene are LGHNA and YNFKEQ. Trimming took 4 bases from V and 4 from J; bases not matched to a gene: 3. The CDR3 DNA reads TGTGCCAGCAGCCGACAGGGGAGATACAATGAGCAGTTCTTC. Its translation: CASSRQGRYNEQFF.

The V call is TRBV2, the J call TRBJ2-3; D gene unclear. The CDR3 has 13 amino acids. Per the germline V gene, CDR1 is SNHLY and CDR2 is FYNNEI. The V end lost 4 bases, the J end lost 2 bases, and 7 bases lay between the germline ends. The CDR3 region is CASSVYFTDTQYF. CDR3 nucleotide sequence: TGTGCCAGCAGTGTCTATTTCACAGATACGCAGTATTTT.

V usage is TRBV5-4 and J usage is TRBJ1-2, with D possibly TRBD1 on 5 matching bases. The CDR3 contains 15 residues. Germline V lookup: CDR1 SGHNT, CDR2 YYREEE (reference sequence). The ends were cut back, 2 bases at V and 0 bases at J, with 11 bases in the middle. The CDR3 sequence: CASSFEQTANYGYTF. In DNA form, the CDR3 reads TGTGCCAGCAGCTTCGAACAGACAGCTAACTATGGCTACACCTTC.

This clone was recorded once. The chain couples TRBV11-2 to TRBJ2-7, with D maybe TRBD2 (6 bases). Trimming cost V 6 bases and J 4 bases, with 22 bases left between them. Germline lookup yields CDR1 SGHAT and CDR2 FQNNGV. The CDR3 is 16 amino acids. Here the CDR3 reads CASSRPGGWAGYEQYF. CDR3 DNA: TGTGCCAGCAGTCGCCCCGGTGGCTGGGCGGGATACGAGCAGTACTTC. Full variable domain (outside the CDR3, taken from reference TRBV11-2 and TRBJ2-7): EAGVAQSPRYKIIEKRQSVAFWCNPISGHATLYWYQQILGQGPKLLIQFQNNGVVDDSQLPKDRFSAERLKGVDSTLKIQPAKLEDSAVYLCASSRPGGWAGYEQYFGPGTRLTVT.

CDR3 residues: CASRGAGANVLTF. DNA for the CDR3: TGTGCCAGTAGAGGCGCTGGGGCCAACGTCCTGACTTTC. The genes are TRBV27 and TRBJ2-6; the D is unclear. Trimming cost V 9 bases and J 2 bases, with 8 bases left between them. The CDR3 runs 13 residues. The germline gives CDR1 MNHEY, CDR2 SMNVEV (reference sequence).

The genes are TRBV14 and TRBJ1-5, with a possible D match to TRBD1 (6 bases). The CDR3 has 16 residues. The germline gives CDR1 SGHDN, CDR2 FVKESK. Trimming stripped 0 bases from V and 1 base from J, with 10 bases between. CDR3 nucleotide sequence: TGTGCCAGCAGCCAAGATGGAGGACAGAGCAATCAGCCCCAGCATTTT. It is translated as CASSQDGGQSNQPQHF.

V and J are TRBV5-6 and TRBJ2-1; D is undetermined. The length of the CDR3 is 12 residues. V dropped 1 base and J dropped 5 bases, with 4 bases sitting between them. The germline V gene encodes CDR1 SGHDT and CDR2 YYEEEE. CDR3 amino acids: CASSLSDNEQFF. The CDR3 coding sequence is TGTGCCAGCAGCTTGTCTGACAATGAGCAGTTCTTC.